This TCR beta chain originates from a study of T and B cells in COVID-19 patients. BIOMED2 TRB-A/B primer pools were used in multiplex TRB PCR. TCRdb recomputed calls from the multiplex PCR reads with MiXCR, one row per CDR3 protein. The sample has under 20,000 distinct CDR3 sequences; about a quarter are singletons. This clonotype appeared a few times. From blood, 250-500 ng of genomic DNA served as TRB template. Sequencing was done on a sample of blood. The source is a human donor who had recovered from COVID-19.

This chain's CDR3 is CASSLFSGREGYGYTF. In nucleotides, the CDR3 is TGTGCCAGCAGTTTATTTTCAGGGAGGGAGGGCTATGGCTACACCTTC. The chain couples TRBV27 to TRBJ1-2, with D tentatively TRBD1 (5 bases). The CDR3 is 16 amino acids. In germline, CDR1 is MNHEY, CDR2 SMNVEV (reference sequence). V was cut by 1 base and J by 4 bases, with 16 bases left in between.